One sample yielded the 20 T cell receptor beta chains listed below, sequenced in a study of metastatic and nonmetastatic thyroid tumors. All patients reached thyroid surgery having received no treatment beforehand. TCRdb called clones again from the PCR reads with MiXCR. The sample shows around 53,000 clones, 20% to 25% of them seen only once. The sample consisted of blood. These receptors were collected from a female donor with papillary thyroid cancer or a benign thyroid nodule (not recorded which). Some clones in this sample may be carry-over from other donors' samples.

This clone was counted a few times. One junction end disagrees with the germline gene, perhaps due to a read error. The V call is TRBV29-1, the J call TRBJ2-5; D is unresolved. From germline, CDR1 is SQVTM and CDR2 ANQGSEA. This CDR3 has 13 residues. The CDR3 reads CSVDGELVETKYF. The CDR3 nucleotides read TGCAGCGTTGATGGAGAGTTAGTGGAGACCAAGTACTTC.

This clone was seen repeatedly, ten times or more. This rearrangement joins TRBV12-3 or TRBV12-4 to TRBJ2-7; D is ambiguous. Trimming took off 5 bases at V and 2 bases at J, with 7 bases between the two ends. The CDR3 length is 12 residues. The CDR3: CASSLRPYEQYF. CDR3 DNA sequence: TGTGCCAGCAGTCTTAGACCCTACGAGCAGTACTTC.

There are a few counts of this clone. The chain has TRBV12-3 or TRBV12-4 and TRBJ2-1; 7 bases map to TRBD2. Germline trimming cut 7 bases from V and 4 bases from J; bases unmatched to any gene: 13. CDR3 length: 16 residues. The CDR3 loop is CASIPSASGGYNEQFF. Here the CDR3 DNA reads TGTGCCAGCATTCCCTCGGCTAGCGGAGGATACAATGAGCAGTTCTTC.

This clone was picked up many times. The chain employs TRBV9 and TRBJ2-6, with D unresolved. V lost 5 bases and J lost 2, with 8 bases in between. This CDR3 is built from 14 residues. Germline lookup yields CDR1 SGDLS and CDR2 YYNGEE. The CDR3 region has the DNA TGTGCCAGCAGTGGCAATACTGGGGCCAACGTCCTGACTTTC. Translated, it gives CASSGNTGANVLTF.

The chain employs TRBV20-1 and TRBJ2-7; 9 positions agree with TRBD2. With 6 bases clipped from V and 5 bases from J, the junction kept 8 bases outside the gene matches. This CDR3 is 13 amino acids long. Germline V CDR1 and CDR2: DFQATT, SNEGSKA (reference sequence). The CDR3 DNA reads as TGCAGTGCAGAGGCGGGAGGGCCTGACGAGCAGTACTTC. Translation: CSAEAGGPDEQYF.

This clone was seen only a few times. Sequence at one end of the junction differs from germline and may be a read error. The J gene is TRBJ1-1, the V gene TRBV30; D possibly corresponds to TRBD1 (5 bases). This CDR3 has 15 residues. Germline V gene lookup returns CDR1 GTSNPN and CDR2 SVGIG (reference sequence). In DNA, the CDR3 is TGTGCCTACGGGCGGTCAGGGCCTATGAACACTGAAGCTCTCTTT. Amino acids: CAYGRSGPMNTEALF.

About this clone itself: A much larger clone sits a single nucleotide away, making a read error possible. The chain carries TRBV12-3 or TRBV12-4 and TRBJ1-4; D possibly corresponds to TRBD1 (5 bases). The CDR3 is made up of 12 amino acids. This CDR3 is CSSSTDIEKLFF. CDR3 coding DNA: TGTTCCAGCAGCACGGACATTGAAAAACTGTTTTTT.

CDR3: CASSYSIWDSINTEAFF. The CDR3 DNA is TGTGCCAGCAGTTACTCGATCTGGGATTCCATTAACACTGAAGCTTTCTTT. This sequence joins TRBV6-2 or TRBV6-3 and TRBJ1-1; no firm D call. The V gene's germline CDR1 is MNHEY and CDR2 SVGEGT. The CDR3 spans 17 residues. Deletions cut 0 bases from V and 2 bases from J, with 16 bases between.

This clone came up many times. The chain links TRBV19 to TRBJ1-5; D not resolved. Germline V CDR1 and CDR2: LNHDA, SQIVND (reference sequence). V was cut by 5 bases and J by 0 bases, with 17 bases left in between. CDR3 length equals 17 residues. The CDR3 region has the DNA TGTGCCAGTAGTTCCATAGGACGGAAGACTAGCAATCAGCCCCAGCATTTT. Translated: CASSSIGRKTSNQPQHF. The full variable domain, rest sourced from reference TRBV19 and TRBJ1-5, is DGGITQSPKYLFRKEGQNVTLSCEQNLNHDAMYWYRQDPGQGLRLIYYSQIVNDFQKGDIAEGYSVSREKKESFPLTVTSAQKNPTAFYLCASSSIGRKTSNQPQHFGDGTRLSIL.

This clone was counted at least ten times. The rearrangement uses TRBV24-1 and TRBJ2-1, with TRBD2 matching over 7 bases. Trimming at V came to 0 bases and at J to 7 bases, leaving 8 bases not matched to a gene. The CDR3 runs to 16 residues. Germline V lookup: CDR1 KGHDR, CDR2 SFDVKD. DNA of the CDR3: TGTGCCACCAGTGATTTGAGTCTAGCGGAGGGAAATGAGCAGTTCTTC. It specifies CATSDLSLAEGNEQFF.

The table lists this clone with many counts. Additional DNA sequences in this sample encode the identical CDR3. The chain has TRBV7-6 and TRBJ2-5, with D possibly being TRBD2 (7 bases). V lost 8 bases, J lost 5 bases, and 9 bases lay in between. CDR1 and CDR2 (germline): SGHVS, FNYEAQ. The CDR3 runs to 11 residues. In nucleotides, the CDR3 is TGTGCCAGCGGGGGGGCTGAGACCCAGTACTTC. Its translation is CASGGAETQYF.

With respect to this clone: Germline is not matched at one junction end, which may reflect a read error. V and J are TRBV3-1 and TRBJ2-5; D is perhaps TRBD1 (7 bases). Germline assignment: CDR1 LGHDT and CDR2 YNNKEL (reference sequence). This CDR3 contains 16 residues. The CDR3 nucleotides are TGTGCCAGCAGCCCGGGGGACAGTTCCCTACAAGAGACCGAGTACTTC. This encodes CASSPGDSSLQETEYF.

This clone was detected many times. This may be a read error: a much more frequent sequence differs by one nucleotide. This chain joins TRBV28 and TRBJ2-4, with D tentatively TRBD1 or TRBD2 (6 bases each). The germline V gene has CDR1 MDHEN and CDR2 SYDVKM. The CDR3 has 17 residues. The CDR3 sequence is CASSASGVGGGWNIQCF. The DNA for the CDR3 is TGTGCCAGCAGTGCCTCCGGGGTAGGGGGAGGTTGGAACATTCAGTGCTTC.

There are a few counts of this clone. The junction departs from the called germline gene at one end, perhaps through a read error. The J gene is TRBJ1-5, the V gene TRBV28; 7 bases fit TRBD1. Germline V CDR1 and CDR2: MDHEN, SYDVKM. This CDR3 region has 17 residues. The CDR3 DNA reads TGTGCCAGCAGTTTATTTCACCTTAGGACAGGCAATCAGCCCCAACATTTT. This translates into CASSLFHLRTGNQPQHF.

As to this clone: A read error may explain this, as a much larger clone is one base away. The gene calls are TRBV7-3 and TRBJ2-5, with 7 bases that match TRBD2. The CDR3 sequence is 14 residues long. V lost 4 bases to trimming and J lost 8 bases; unmatched junction nucleotides: 10. Germline CDR1 SGHTA, CDR2 FQGTGA. The CDR3 nucleotides are TGTGCCAGCAGCTCGCAATCAGGGACTACAACCCAGTACTTC. Translation gives CASSSQSGTTTQYF. The full variable domain, in which reference TRBV7-3 and TRBJ2-5 provide the parts outside the CDR3, is GAGVSQTPSNKVTEKGKYVELRCDPISGHTALYWYRQSLGQGPEFLIYFQGTGAADDSGLPNDRFFAVRPEGSVSTLKIQRTERGDSAVYLCASSSQSGTTTQYFGPGTRLLVL.

At least ten counts were recorded for this clone. V is TRBV19 and J is TRBJ2-1, with 7 bases lining up with TRBD1. Germline V gives CDR1 LNHDA, CDR2 SQIVND (reference sequence). V shed 3 bases and J 9 bases; nucleotides not matched to a gene: 8. CDR3 length: 14 amino acids. The CDR3 nucleotides read TGTGCCAGTAGTATCCTCAAACAGGGGATTGAGCAGTTCTTC. Encoded protein: CASSILKQGIEQFF.

There are many counts of this clone. The gene calls are TRBV28 and TRBJ2-3, with 7 bases aligning to TRBD2. Germline V gene sequence: CDR1 MDHEN, CDR2 SYDVKM. V lost 2 bases and J lost 13; bases outside the gene matches: 6. There are 12 residues in the CDR3. CDR3 region: CASSLAGRAKYF. For the CDR3, the DNA is TGTGCCAGCAGTTTAGCGGGGAGGGCCAAGTATTTT.

This clone was found many times. The genes are TRBV5-6 and TRBJ1-6, with D unresolved. The CDR3 consists of 17 residues. Trimming shortened V by 0 bases and J by 2 bases, and 12 bases separated the two germline ends. Germline CDR1 is SGHDT and CDR2 is YYEEEE. The CDR3 region has the DNA TGTGCCAGCAGCTTGGCAGTTCCCCTCGCCTATAATTCACCCCTCCACTTT. It encodes CASSLAVPLAYNSPLHF.

With regard to this clone: One end of the junction varies from germline; a read error may be responsible. The chain employs TRBV24-1 and TRBJ2-1, with 7 bases matching TRBD2. The CDR3 sequence is 14 residues long. Germline V gives CDR1 KGHDR, CDR2 SFDVKD. This chain's CDR3 is CATSGTIGFNAQFF. The CDR3 bases are TGTGCCACCAGCGGGACTATCGGGTTCAATGCGCAGTTCTTC.

Comments on this clone: Relative to the germline gene, one junction end is altered; a read error may explain this. The chain has TRBV5-1 and TRBJ2-3, with D unclear. Germline CDR1 SGHRS, CDR2 YFSETQ. The CDR3 totals 11 residues. CDR3 in DNA: TGCGCCAGCATCTTGTCATATCCGCAGTATTTT. This encodes CASILSYPQYF.